The 18 T cell receptor beta chains reported below all come from one sample, sequenced in a study of control samples from healthy donors and cancer patients. TCRdb's copy holds only in-frame clones and misses some; the assay was immunoSEQ multiplex PCR. The repertoire holds 350,000 to 450,000 clones, with around 90% as singletons. The sequenced sample was PBMCs. These receptors came from a man between 40 and 49 years old with head and neck cancer.

The chain is built from TRBV7-8 and TRBJ2-3; D is unresolved. Looked up from germline, CDR1 is SGHVS and CDR2 is FQNEAQ. The CDR3 sequence is 16 residues long. The V gene lost 1 base and the J gene lost 2 bases, with 13 bases spanning the gap. The CDR3 protein is CASSLGAGRSTDTQYF. CDR3 bases: TGTGCCAGCAGCTTAGGGGCAGGACGTTCCACAGATACGCAGTATTTT.

The chain couples TRBV30 to TRBJ1-4; 7 bases fit TRBD1. Germline V CDR1 and CDR2: GTSNPN, SVGIG (reference sequence). The CDR3 is 15 amino acids. Losses at the gene ends were 3 bases for V and 8 bases for J; bases not matched to a gene: 12. The CDR3 sequence is CAWRTGRQVREKLFF. DNA for the CDR3: TGTGCCTGGAGGACAGGGCGTCAGGTCCGGGAAAAACTGTTTTTT.

The CDR3 is CASSTTRQADTQYF. CDR3 sequence (DNA): TGCGCCAGCAGCACGACTAGACAAGCGGATACGCAGTATTTT. The V gene is TRBV5-1, the J gene TRBJ2-3, with a possible D match to TRBD2 (6 bases). V was pared by 4 bases and J by 6 bases, with 15 bases between. The CDR3 length is 14 residues. From germline, CDR1 is SGHRS and CDR2 YFSETQ.

This chain joins TRBV27 and TRBJ2-1; no clear D gene. CDR3 length: 11 amino acids. Germline V gene lookup returns CDR1 MNHEY and CDR2 SMNVEV (reference sequence). V gave up 4 bases and J gave up 9 bases, with 7 bases separating them. The CDR3 coding sequence is TGTGCCAGCAGTTCCCCCTTTGAGCAGTTCTTC. Protein: CASSSPFEQFF.

This clone was seen a handful of times. V gene TRBV7-2 combines with J gene TRBJ1-3, with TRBD1 matching over 8 bases. Trimming cost V 5 bases and J 0 bases; bases outside gene matches: 6. Germline V gene sequence: CDR1 SGHTA, CDR2 FQGNSA. The CDR3 extends over 16 amino acids. In DNA, the CDR3 is TGTGCCAGCAGCCTGACAGGGGCCATCTCTGGAAACACCATATATTTT. Translating it yields CASSLTGAISGNTIYF.

This rearrangement joins TRBV30 to TRBJ1-6, with 7 positions matching TRBD1. V lost 2 bases and J lost 8; bases outside the gene matches: 6. This CDR3 has 14 residues. CDR1 and CDR2 (germline): GTSNPN, SVGIG (reference sequence). CDR3 loop: CAWSTGVSDSPLHF. The CDR3 nucleotides read TGTGCCTGGAGTACAGGGGTTAGTGATTCACCCCTCCACTTT.

As to this clone: The identical CDR3 is also encoded by other nucleotide sequences in the sample. The chain employs TRBV7-9 and TRBJ1-1; D remains ambiguous. CDR1 and CDR2 (germline): SEHNR, FQNEAQ (reference sequence). V was pared by 3 bases and J by 4 bases, with 12 bases between. This CDR3 is 14 amino acids long. For the CDR3, the DNA is TGTGCCAGCAGCTTGGGTGGGTTAGGCACTGAAGCTTTCTTT. Its translation is CASSLGGLGTEAFF. Variable domain in full (rest from reference TRBV7-9 and TRBJ1-1): DTGVSQNPRHKITKRGQNVTFRCDPISEHNRLYWYRQTLGQGPEFLTYFQNEAQLEKSRLLSDRFSAERPKGSFSTLEIQRTEQGDSAMYLCASSLGGLGTEAFFGQGTRLTVV.

CDR3 in amino acids: CASSLEIWGQYF. As DNA, the CDR3 is TGTGCCAGCAGTTTAGAGATCTGGGGGCAGTACTTC. The chain combines TRBV12-3 or TRBV12-4 with TRBJ2-7; the D is unclear. The CDR3 spans 12 residues. Trimming stripped 1 base from V and 9 bases from J, with 10 bases between.

The chain uses TRBV7-9 and TRBJ1-1; no clear D. This CDR3 spans 14 amino acids. V lost 1 base and J lost 0, with 6 bases in between. Germline values: CDR1 SEHNR, CDR2 FQNEAQ (reference sequence). CDR3 in amino acids: CASSLVRLNTEAFF. The CDR3 DNA reads TGTGCCAGCAGCTTAGTGAGACTGAACACTGAAGCTTTCTTT.

The count of this clone is one. In DNA, the CDR3 is TGTGCCAGCAGCCGAAACACCGGGGAGCTGTTTTTT. Its protein is CASSRNTGELFF. The gene calls are TRBV5-4 and TRBJ2-2, with D unclear. Germline V CDR1 and CDR2: SGHNT, YYREEE (reference sequence). The CDR3 runs 12 residues. Trimming cost V 4 bases and J 2 bases, with 3 bases left between them.

The chain recombines TRBV5-1 with TRBJ1-2; 9 bases match TRBD1. With V trimmed by 4 bases and J by 2 bases, 3 bases remained unmatched. The CDR3 length is 14 residues. The germline gives CDR1 SGHRS, CDR2 YFSETQ. The CDR3 DNA reads TGCGCCAGCAGCACAGGACAGGGGAACTATGGCTACACCTTC. Translated: CASSTGQGNYGYTF.

This rearrangement joins TRBV18 to TRBJ1-1; no clear D. The V and J ends lost 2 bases and 1 base respectively, with 5 bases between them. Germline CDR1 is KGHSH and CDR2 is LQKENI. The CDR3 loop spans 13 amino acids. CDR3 nucleotides: TGTGCCAGCTCACCAAATCCGAACACTGAAGCTTTCTTT. Translation: CASSPNPNTEAFF.

On this clone: The identical CDR3 is also encoded by other nucleotide sequences in the sample. The CDR3 sequence: CASSFGGDTEAFF. The CDR3 nucleotides read TGCGCCAGCAGCTTTGGGGGGGATACTGAAGCTTTCTTT. The J gene is TRBJ1-1, the V gene TRBV5-1, with D perhaps TRBD1 (5 bases). V was shortened by 2 bases and J by 5 bases, with 10 bases between the two germline ends. The CDR3 runs to 13 residues. Germline V CDR1 and CDR2: SGHRS, YFSETQ.

The V call is TRBV29-1, the J call TRBJ2-1; 9 positions agree with TRBD2. The germline gives CDR1 SQVTM, CDR2 ANQGSEA. The trim removed 5 bases at V and 7 bases at J, leaving 21 bases unmatched. This CDR3 comprises 18 residues. The CDR3 sequence: CSVQREVGVGTSRNEQFF. In DNA form, the CDR3 reads TGCAGCGTTCAAAGAGAAGTGGGTGTGGGGACTAGCAGAAATGAGCAGTTCTTC.

The chain couples TRBV29-1 to TRBJ2-4; D unresolved. V dropped 0 bases and J dropped 3 bases, with 9 bases sitting between them. The CDR3 consists of 14 residues. Germline V gene lookup returns CDR1 SQVTM and CDR2 ANQGSEA. CDR3 in DNA: TGCAGCGTTGAAGAGGGGTCCGGCAAAAACATTCAGTACTTC. Translation: CSVEEGSGKNIQYF.

The gene calls are TRBV4-3 and TRBJ1-2; D gene ambiguous. V was shortened by 0 bases and J by 0 bases, with 14 bases between the two germline ends. The CDR3 length is 17 residues. CDR1 LGHNA and CDR2 YSLEER come from the germline V gene. CDR3 region: CASSQDLGLLTNYGYTF. The CDR3 bases are TGCGCCAGCAGCCAAGACTTAGGGCTCCTCACTAACTATGGCTACACCTTC.

V usage is TRBV5-1 and J usage is TRBJ2-3; D possibly uses TRBD1 or TRBD2 (5 bases each). CDR1 and CDR2 (germline): SGHRS, YFSETQ. This CDR3 is 16 amino acids long. The ends were cut back, 0 bases at V and 0 bases at J, with 11 bases in the middle. Here the CDR3 reads CASSLAGDPSTDTQYF. For the CDR3, the DNA is TGCGCCAGCAGCTTGGCCGGGGACCCTAGCACAGATACGCAGTATTTT.

This chain uses TRBV11-2 with TRBJ2-1; D is unresolved. Germline V gene lookup returns CDR1 SGHAT and CDR2 FQNNGV. The CDR3 sequence is 13 residues long. V lost 0 bases to trimming and J lost 8 bases, with 8 bases between them. The CDR3 bases are TGTGCCAGCAGCTTAGATCTCCGGGATGAGCAGTTCTTC. Amino acids: CASSLDLRDEQFF.